One sample yielded the 27 T cell receptor beta chains listed below, sequenced in a study of OX40 agonist ivuxolimab in advanced cancers. TCRdb keeps only in-frame clones here, not all; method: immunoSEQ multiplex PCR. Among 55,000 to 70,000 clones listed, 65% to 90% were seen once. The starting material was CD4+ or CD8+ T cells sorted from blood, obtained in a trial of the OX40 agonist ivuxolimab. These receptors all stem from an adult with an advanced solid tumor such as melanoma, head and neck, liver or kidney cancer.

This sequence joins TRBV29-1 and TRBJ2-5; D remains unclear. The CDR3 is 12 amino acids. Germline V gene data show CDR1 as SQVTM and CDR2 as ANQGSEA. V dropped 4 bases and J dropped 5 bases, with 11 bases sitting between them. The CDR3 is CSVAAGIETQYF. The CDR3, as DNA: TGCAGCGTTGCGGCAGGAATTGAGACCCAGTACTTC.

The rearrangement joins TRBV6-6 to TRBJ2-7; possible D gene TRBD2, 5 bases. This CDR3 spans 15 amino acids. Germline V gene lookup returns CDR1 MNHNY and CDR2 SVGAGI (reference sequence). Trimming took 1 base from V and 2 from J, leaving 12 bases between them. This chain's CDR3 is CASSYWGASTYEQYF. The CDR3 region has the DNA TGTGCCAGCAGTTACTGGGGAGCCAGCACCTACGAGCAGTACTTC.

The count of this clone is one. The chain has TRBV7-2 and TRBJ1-1; no definite D call. There are 13 residues in the CDR3. Per germline, CDR1 SGHTA and CDR2 FQGNSA. V gave up 9 bases and J gave up 4 bases, with 15 bases separating them. This CDR3 reads CASGPFFVTEAFF. In DNA form, the CDR3 reads TGTGCCAGTGGCCCATTTTTTGTCACTGAAGCTTTCTTT.

The V and J genes are TRBV28 and TRBJ1-1; a possible D gene is TRBD1 (6 bases). CDR1 and CDR2 from the germline V gene are MDHEN and SYDVKM. Trimming shortened V by 7 bases and J by 5 bases, and 17 bases separated the two germline ends. There are 14 residues in the CDR3. The chain's CDR3 is CASTFNPGVTEAFF. As DNA, the CDR3 is TGTGCCAGCACTTTTAACCCAGGGGTAACTGAAGCTTTCTTT.

V usage is TRBV5-4 and J usage is TRBJ1-5, with 9 positions matching TRBD1. This CDR3 is built from 13 residues. V dropped 3 bases and J dropped 6; count of bases not matched to a gene: 1. The germline gives CDR1 SGHNT, CDR2 YYREEE (reference sequence). The CDR3 region is CASSWGQGQPQHF. In nucleotides, the CDR3 is TGTGCCAGCAGCTGGGGACAGGGTCAGCCCCAGCATTTT.

This sequence joins TRBV7-2 and TRBJ1-1; D call uncertain. Trimming pared 0 bases from V and 3 bases from J, leaving 5 bases between. CDR1 is SGHTA, CDR2 FQGNSA, per germline. The CDR3 spans 13 residues. The CDR3 region is CASSLAVHTEAFF. Written as DNA, the CDR3 is TGTGCCAGCAGCTTAGCCGTCCACACTGAAGCTTTCTTT.

This chain connects TRBV5-1 to TRBJ2-5; D may be TRBD2 (5 bases). V lost 0 bases, J lost 2 bases, and 14 bases lay in between. Germline V gene lookup returns CDR1 SGHRS and CDR2 YFSETQ. The CDR3 spans 16 residues. CDR3 loop: CASSLDPGRVQETQYF. The CDR3 region has the DNA TGCGCCAGCAGCTTGGATCCGGGAAGGGTTCAAGAGACCCAGTACTTC.

The chain couples TRBV15 to TRBJ2-4, with D perhaps TRBD1 or TRBD2 (6 bases each). This CDR3 has 16 residues. Germline loops: CDR1 LNHNV, CDR2 YYDKDF (reference sequence). Deletions cut 0 bases from V and 2 bases from J, with 11 bases between. Here the CDR3 DNA reads TGTGCCACCAGCAGAGAAGGGGGACTCTCCAAAAACATTCAGTACTTC. Amino acids: CATSREGGLSKNIQYF. Full variable domain (missing parts from reference TRBV15 and TRBJ2-4): DAMVIQNPRYQVTQFGKPVTLSCSQTLNHNVMYWYQQKSSQAPKLLFHYYDKDFNNEADTPDNFQSRRPNTSFCFLDIRSPGLGDTAMYLCATSREGGLSKNIQYFGAGTRLSVL.

This sequence joins TRBV5-6 and TRBJ2-7, with D uncertain. Per germline, CDR1 SGHDT and CDR2 YYEEEE. V dropped 0 bases and J dropped 7 bases, with 11 bases sitting between them. The CDR3 is 13 residues long. CDR3 loop: CASSLGAGQEQYF. In DNA, the CDR3 is TGTGCCAGCAGCTTGGGAGCTGGGCAAGAGCAGTACTTC. The variable domain in full, completed from reference TRBV5-6 and TRBJ2-7, reads DAGVTQSPTHLIKTRGQQVTLRCSPKSGHDTVSWYQQALGQGPQFIFQYYEEEERQRGNFPDRFSGHQFPNYSSELNVNALLLGDSALYLCASSLGAGQEQYFGPGTRLTVT.

The chain employs TRBV28 and TRBJ2-5; D is possibly TRBD2 (5 bases). V gave up 5 bases and J gave up 2 bases, with 12 bases separating them. In germline, CDR1 is MDHEN, CDR2 SYDVKM. The CDR3 length is 14 residues. CDR3 sequence (DNA): TGTGCCAGCAGTCCCGGGGTGATACAAGAGACCCAGTACTTC. This gives the protein CASSPGVIQETQYF.

About this clone itself: An end of the junction differs from the germline gene, which may be a read error. J is TRBJ1-4 and V is TRBV7-7, with D unclear. The CDR3 is 13 amino acids. Germline values: CDR1 SSHAT, CDR2 FNYEAQ (reference sequence). CDR3 sequence (DNA): TGTGCTAGCAGCTTAGCGAGGTCTGAAAAACTGTTTTTT. This gives the protein CASSLARSEKLFF.

The rearrangement joins TRBV5-1 to TRBJ2-7; 10 bases are a match to TRBD1. V lost 3 bases to trimming and J lost 2 bases; unmatched junction nucleotides: 2. Looked up from germline, CDR1 is SGHRS and CDR2 is YFSETQ. CDR3 length: 14 residues. Here the CDR3 DNA reads TGCGCCAGCAGCTGGACAGGGGGGGCCTACGAGCAGTACTTC. This sequence encodes CASSWTGGAYEQYF.

V gene TRBV5-1 combines with J gene TRBJ1-1; a possible D gene is TRBD1 (6 bases). The V end lost 4 bases, the J end lost 6 bases, and 16 bases lay between the germline ends. This CDR3 comprises 14 residues. Germline lookup yields CDR1 SGHRS and CDR2 YFSETQ. The CDR3 nucleotides are TGCGCCAGCAGCCCGGGGGCAGCCTCTCCTGAAGCTTTCTTT. Its protein is CASSPGAASPEAFF.

The V and J genes are TRBV19 and TRBJ2-1, with 7 positions matching TRBD1. This CDR3 region has 16 residues. Trimming cost V 8 bases and J 3 bases; bases outside gene matches: 13. Germline CDR1 reads LNHDA; CDR2 reads SQIVND (reference sequence). CDR3 nucleotide sequence: TGTGCCAGTGGGGCTGTAAGGACAGGAAGCTACAATGAGCAGTTCTTC. It is translated as CASGAVRTGSYNEQFF.

The rearrangement uses TRBV4-2 and TRBJ2-7; D might be TRBD1 or TRBD2, each matching 5 bases. Germline V gives CDR1 LGHNA, CDR2 YNFKEQ. This CDR3 is 15 amino acids long. Trimming pared 0 bases from V and 0 bases from J, leaving 9 bases between. The CDR3 nucleotides are TGTGCCAGCAGCCAAGAAGGGACCTACTCCTACGAGCAGTACTTC. Translation: CASSQEGTYSYEQYF.

The chain carries TRBV11-2 and TRBJ1-5; 8 bases map to TRBD1. Trimming removed 5 bases from V and 4 bases from J; junction bases left unmatched: 7. This CDR3 spans 15 amino acids. The germline CDR1 and CDR2 sequences are SGHAT and FQNNGV. This CDR3 reads CASSRGRDRNQPQHF. CDR3 nucleotide sequence: TGTGCCAGCAGCCGCGGCCGGGACAGGAATCAGCCCCAGCATTTT.

The chain uses TRBV29-1 and TRBJ2-1; 9 bases agree with TRBD1. CDR1 is SQVTM, CDR2 ANQGSEA, per germline. Trimming at V came to 7 bases and at J to 8 bases, leaving 9 bases not matched to a gene. The CDR3 has 13 amino acids. The CDR3 coding sequence is TGCAGCGGCGGGACAGGGCCGGTGGATGAGCAGTTCTTC. Its translation: CSGGTGPVDEQFF.

The chain employs TRBV7-9 and TRBJ1-1; 12 positions match TRBD1. Germline loops: CDR1 SEHNR, CDR2 FQNEAQ (reference sequence). The V segment lost 5 bases and the J segment 0 bases; nucleotides outside the gene matches: 13. This CDR3 region has 19 residues. The CDR3 reads CASSLGTGGLSLMNTEAFF. CDR3 nucleotides: TGTGCCAGCAGCCTAGGGACAGGGGGCCTTTCTTTAATGAACACTGAAGCTTTCTTT.

In this sample, this clone turned up once. The chain employs TRBV10-3 and TRBJ1-3, with D hard to call. This CDR3 has 12 residues. V was shortened by 1 base and J by 8 bases, with 6 bases between the two germline ends. CDR1 ENHRY and CDR2 SYGVKD come from the germline V gene. The CDR3 spells CAISEFVDTIYF. In DNA form, the CDR3 reads TGTGCCATCAGTGAGTTCGTTGACACCATATATTTT.

The chain recombines TRBV5-6 with TRBJ1-1; a weak D match, TRBD1 (5 bases). The V end was cut by 4 bases, the J end by 1 base, with 14 bases between. The CDR3 loop spans 15 amino acids. Germline CDR1 SGHDT, CDR2 YYEEEE. CDR3 in DNA: TGTGCCAGCAGCCAACTACCAGGACAGAACACTGAAGCTTTCTTT. Translated: CASSQLPGQNTEAFF.

This sequence joins TRBV19 and TRBJ1-1; D ambiguous. Trimming stripped 6 bases from V and 1 base from J, with 12 bases between. Germline V lookup: CDR1 LNHDA, CDR2 SQIVND (reference sequence). The CDR3 is 14 residues long. CDR3 nucleotide sequence: TGTGCCAGTAGCCACCCGACTTGGAACACTGAAGCTTTCTTT. Its translation: CASSHPTWNTEAFF.

V and J are TRBV5-5 and TRBJ1-1; D unclear. Germline-derived CDR1 and CDR2 are SGHKS and YYEKEE (reference sequence). This CDR3 comprises 14 residues. Trimming removed 4 bases at V and 1 base at J, with 11 bases between. CDR3 sequence: CASSPLGQNTEAFF. Here the CDR3 DNA reads TGTGCCAGCAGCCCCCTGGGCCAGAACACTGAAGCTTTCTTT. Together with reference TRBV5-5 and TRBJ1-1, the CDR3 gives the full variable domain: DAGVTQSPTHLIKTRGQQVTLRCSPISGHKSVSWYQQVLGQGPQFIFQYYEKEERGRGNFPDRFSARQFPNYSSELNVNALLLGDSALYLCASSPLGQNTEAFFGQGTRLTVV.

V is TRBV27 and J is TRBJ2-1, with unresolved D. Germline V gene sequence: CDR1 MNHEY, CDR2 SMNVEV (reference sequence). The V end was cut by 4 bases, the J end by 8 bases, with 6 bases between. This CDR3 has 11 residues. The CDR3 DNA is TGTGCCAGCAGTTCTTGGGATGAGCAGTTCTTC. This translates into CASSSWDEQFF.

This clone has a handful of counts. The chain joins TRBV10-3 to TRBJ1-3; D gene unclear. Germline CDR1 and CDR2: ENHRY and SYGVKD. V was trimmed by 2 bases and J by 2 bases, leaving 4 bases between them. This CDR3 has 13 residues. CDR3 nucleotide sequence: TGTGCCATCAGTGAGGTTACTGGAAACACCATATATTTT. Amino acids: CAISEVTGNTIYF.

The chain is built from TRBV5-1 and TRBJ2-7; 7 bases agree with TRBD1. CDR3 size: 15 residues. The germline V gene has CDR1 SGHRS and CDR2 YFSETQ. Losses at the gene ends were 4 bases for V and 1 base for J; bases not matched to a gene: 8. The CDR3 DNA sequence: TGCGCCAGCAGCGAACAGGGGACGTTGTCCTACGAGCAGTACTTC. Amino acids: CASSEQGTLSYEQYF. Combining the CDR3 with reference TRBV5-1 and TRBJ2-7 gives the whole variable domain KAGVTQTPRYLIKTRGQQVTLSCSPISGHRSVSWYQQTPGQGLQFLFEYFSETQRNKGNFPGRFSGRQFSNSRSEMNVSTLELGDSALYLCASSEQGTLSYEQYFGPGTRLTVT.

The V call is TRBV7-3, the J call TRBJ2-5, with a tentative D call TRBD1 (5 bases). This CDR3 has 14 residues. CDR1 SGHTA and CDR2 FQGTGA come from the germline V gene. Trimming removed 3 bases at V and 5 bases at J, with 13 bases between. CDR3: CASSLGLEVETQYF. CDR3 nucleotide sequence: TGTGCCAGCAGCTTGGGGCTTGAAGTGGAGACCCAGTACTTC.

The V and J genes are TRBV28 and TRBJ1-5, with D unresolved. The germline V gene has CDR1 MDHEN and CDR2 SYDVKM. CDR3 length: 12 residues. The V end lost 3 bases, the J end lost 9 bases, and 9 bases lay between the germline ends. CDR3 region: CASSLNWGPQHF. CDR3 coding DNA: TGTGCCAGCAGTTTGAACTGGGGGCCCCAGCATTTT.